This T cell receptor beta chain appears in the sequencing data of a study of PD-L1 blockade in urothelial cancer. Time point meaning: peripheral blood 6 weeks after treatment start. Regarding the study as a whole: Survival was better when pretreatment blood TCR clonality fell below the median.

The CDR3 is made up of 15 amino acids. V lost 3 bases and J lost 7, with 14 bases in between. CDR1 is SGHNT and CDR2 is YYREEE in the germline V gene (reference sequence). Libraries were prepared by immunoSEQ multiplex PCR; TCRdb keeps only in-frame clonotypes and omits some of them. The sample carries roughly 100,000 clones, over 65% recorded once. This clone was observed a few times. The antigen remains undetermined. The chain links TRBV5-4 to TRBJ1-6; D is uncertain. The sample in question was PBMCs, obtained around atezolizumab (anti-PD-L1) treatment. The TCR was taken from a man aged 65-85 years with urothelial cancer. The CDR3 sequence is CASSSTLGSNSPLHF. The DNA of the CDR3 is TGTGCCAGCAGCTCCACTCTGGGCTCCAATTCACCCCTCCACTTT.